This T cell receptor (beta chain) derives from a study of identical twins. TCRdb independently ran MiXCR on the 5' RACE reads; one entry per CDR3 protein. The sample lists around 680,000 distinct CDR3 sequences; more than 6.5% were seen once. Germline CDR1 ENHRY, CDR2 SYGVKD. The CDR3 length is 13 residues. V shed 1 base and J shed 4 bases, with 6 bases lying between them. This clonotype was picked up many times. Its target is unknown. Findings and limits, study-wide: Surplus twin overlap in beta out-of-frame sequences was less pronounced. Beta clonotypes that were abundant in cord blood contained fewer insertions, a pattern absent from memory repertoires. Excess low generation probability was seen in twin-shared out-of-frame alpha sequences.

This sample also belongs to another study, concerning yellow fever vaccine responses in identical twins.

The TCR was taken from a woman between 18 and 30 years old in good health. The rearrangement joins TRBV10-3 to TRBJ2-3, with a tentative D call TRBD1 (6 bases). The sample consisted of PBMCs. CDR3 sequence (DNA): TGTGCCATCAGTGAGTGGGGGCCAGATACGCAGTATTTT. Translated, it gives CAISEWGPDTQYF.